This T cell receptor beta chain was profiled in a study of T cell responses to AZD1222 COVID-19 vaccine. Germline assignment: CDR1 KGHSH and CDR2 LQKENI. V was shortened by 5 bases and J by 7 bases, with 12 bases between the two germline ends. This CDR3 spans 14 amino acids. TCRdb keeps only in-frame clones here, not all; method: immunoSEQ multiplex PCR. The sample holds about 110,000 clones, nearly 90% seen once. This receptor was identified in an adult in good health. The specimen comprised peripheral blood, sampled on day 0 of AZD1222 vaccination. J is TRBJ1-6 and V is TRBV18; perhaps TRBD1 as D (6 bases). CDR3 amino acids: CASSSDRRNSPLHF. DNA for the CDR3: TGTGCCAGCTCATCCGACAGGAGGAATTCACCCCTCCACTTT. The variable domain in full, completed from reference TRBV18 and TRBJ1-6, reads NAGVMQNPRHLVRRRGQEARLRCSPMKGHSHVYWYRQLPEEGLKFMVYLQKENIIDESGMPKERFSAEFPKEGPSILRIQQVVRGDSAAYFCASSSDRRNSPLHFGNGTRLTVT.